The following is a T cell receptor (beta chain) sequence with its context. Its antigen is still unknown. The record originates from a study of T cells in Graves' hyperthyroidism and ophthalmopathy. Study-wide results and caveats: In the blood, most expanded thyroid clonotypes above 0.001 appeared as well.

With 6 bases removed from V and 3 bases from J, the gap between germline ends came to 21 bases. The CDR3 totals 16 residues. Germline lookup yields CDR1 ENHRY and CDR2 SYGVKD. Researchers amplified the TCR beta CDR3 regions from RNA transcripts. The primer set for the first-round RT-PCR of the TCR CDR3 was HTBI. TCRdb analysed the multiplex PCR reads with MiXCR anew, one entry per CDR3 protein. The sample yields 650,000 to 800,000 distinct CDR3 sequences, about 45% seen once. The diagnoses drew upon clinical symptoms, serum thyroxine and TRAb, thyroid ultrasound and orbital computed tomography. This chain links TRBV10-3 with TRBJ2-7; D remains ambiguous. The sequenced sample consisted of peripheral blood or thyroid tissue (not recorded which). The clonotype comes from an adult man with Graves' disease, either hyperthyroidism or ophthalmopathy (not recorded which). The CDR3: CAIRRFRADGFYEQYF. The CDR3 bases are TGTGCCATCAGGCGGTTCCGGGCCGACGGATTCTACGAGCAGTACTTC.